This TCR beta chain was retrieved from a study of T-cell memory formation after mild COVID-19 (dated by TCRdb to about 2021). Regarding the complete study: TCR sequence clusters from the two donors were largely donor specific. In a couple of donors, T-cell clones that expanded and contracted after mild COVID-19 were followed by sequencing TCRalpha and TCRbeta repertoires longitudinally. Two young, previously healthy adult volunteers, one female and one male, were included in the cohort.

What the study reported, not specific to this receptor: Contracting CD4+ clones were located mainly in the CM and EM memory subsets, whereas CD8+ clones were found to be enriched in EMRA. Some responding clones were detected in pre-infection memory, suggesting pre-existing cross-reactive memory T cells joined the SARS-CoV-2 response. Only two mild cases were covered by the study, and larger cohorts that include severe cases with pre-infection samples were considered necessary. Whether the second-wave clones peaking on day 37 were SARS-CoV-2 specific was not confirmed. Clones that contracted from day 15 to 85 showed balanced CD4/CD8 phenotypes, whereas a second wave of clones that expanded from day 15 to 37 leaned towards CD4+.

This clonotype was recorded a few times. Its antigen is unknown. No base quality information exists; no much larger clone differs at one position. Reading from cysteine to phenylalanine, the CDR3 counts 15 amino acids. The DNA shown is the 45-base CDR3, in frame from base 1. Reading the germline V gene gives CDR1 MNHEY and CDR2 SVGEGT. V is pruned by 5 bases and J by 0 bases, leaving 5 bases of the junction without a gene match. Ficoll-Paque density gradient centrifugation was the method used to isolate PBMCs. Sequenced on an Illumina NovaSeq 6000. cDNA libraries for TCRalpha and TCRbeta were prepared by 5'RACE using constant-segment primers, with sample barcodes and unique molecular identifiers added. Trizol reagent was used to extract RNA from every sample. The libraries were amplified in two PCR steps, and the second step added a second sample barcode and Illumina TruSeq adapters. Sequencing of libraries was performed on an Illumina NovaSeq with 2 x 150 bp paired-end reads. The authors' pipeline ran thus. Reads were demultiplexed and collapsed into UMI-guided consensus sequences with migec v1.2.7. Using mixcr v2.1.11, the UMI consensuses were aligned to TRA and TRB V and J templates and assembled into clonotypes. A clonotype was counted as expanded or contracted only if both edgeR and NoisET called the change significant, with noise models trained on biological replicates. edgeR calls used a false discovery rate-adjusted p below 0.01 and a log2 fold-change threshold of 1. As an exploratory analysis of dynamics, max-normalized trajectories of the 1000 most abundant clonotypes were examined by PCA with hierarchical clustering. The CD4 or CD8 phenotype of responding clones was assigned using the separately sequenced CD4+ and CD8+ repertoires. The public reads were reanalyzed by TCRdb: fastp trimming at Q25, MiXCR alignment, in-frame beta chains only. All rows with the same CDR3 protein become a single entry with the most common DNA and genes. It is TCRdb's table, rather than the study itself, that gives the V and J calls and clone size. This sample comprises hundreds of thousands of distinct CDR3 sequences, about a fifth of them detected only once. The top ten constitute about 12% of the sample.

Sequencing was carried out using PBMCs or a T cell subset sorted from them (not recorded which). Rearrangement joined TRBV6-2 or TRBV6-3 to TRBJ2-7, with TRBD2 matching 9 junction bases. The receptor was derived from an adult woman who had mild COVID-19 (a few samples of this study predate the infection). The sample titles of this study are shuffled in the database, so cell type and time point are left out; the donor was told from shared clones. The CDR3 reads as follows: CASSLLAGNSYEQYF. Here is the DNA: TGTGCCAGCAGTCTCCTAGCGGGGAACTCCTACGAGCAGTACTTC.